This TCR beta chain was identified during a study of regulatory T cells in long-lasting Graves disease. CDR3 regions were amplified by Arm-PCR using iRepertoire HTBI primers to build TCR beta libraries. MiXCR was run by TCRdb on the multiplex PCR reads, yielding one entry per CDR3 protein. The table shows a few hundred thousand distinct CDR3 sequences, with 20% to 25% occurring only once. As for time point: persistent/refractory GD, antithyroid drugs over 5 years with positive TRAb. PBMC RNA was the source of the TCR library. The sequence was obtained from a woman between 40 and 55 years old with Graves disease. The specimen comprised peripheral blood mononuclear cells (PBMCs), sampled when the disease was refractory, from a patient treated with antithyroid drugs.

The CDR3: CASSQGADPRNTEQYF. Here the CDR3 DNA reads TGCGCCAGCAGCCAAGGGGCTGACCCCAGGAATACCGAGCAGTACTTC. The chain joins TRBV4-1 to TRBJ2-7; D gene ambiguous. The germline V and J ends were trimmed by 1 base and 6 bases, with 19 bases remaining between them. Germline V gene lookup returns CDR1 MGHRA and CDR2 YSYEKL. The CDR3 is 16 residues long.